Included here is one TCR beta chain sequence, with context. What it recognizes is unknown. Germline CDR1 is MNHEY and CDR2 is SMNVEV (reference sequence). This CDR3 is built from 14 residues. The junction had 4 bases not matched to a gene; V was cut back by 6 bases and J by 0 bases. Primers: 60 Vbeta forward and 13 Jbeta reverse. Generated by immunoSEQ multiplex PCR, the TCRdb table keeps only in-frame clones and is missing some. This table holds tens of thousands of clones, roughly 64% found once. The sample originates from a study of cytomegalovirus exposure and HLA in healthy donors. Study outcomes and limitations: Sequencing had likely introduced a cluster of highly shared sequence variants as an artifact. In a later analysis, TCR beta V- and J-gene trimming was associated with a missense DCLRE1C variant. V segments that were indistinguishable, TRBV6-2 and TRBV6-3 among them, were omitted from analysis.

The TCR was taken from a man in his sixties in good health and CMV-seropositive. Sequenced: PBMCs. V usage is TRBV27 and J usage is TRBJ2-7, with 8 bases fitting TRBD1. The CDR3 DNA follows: TGTGCCAGCAGATGGACAGGGAGCTCCTACGAGCAGTACTTC. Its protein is CASRWTGSSYEQYF.